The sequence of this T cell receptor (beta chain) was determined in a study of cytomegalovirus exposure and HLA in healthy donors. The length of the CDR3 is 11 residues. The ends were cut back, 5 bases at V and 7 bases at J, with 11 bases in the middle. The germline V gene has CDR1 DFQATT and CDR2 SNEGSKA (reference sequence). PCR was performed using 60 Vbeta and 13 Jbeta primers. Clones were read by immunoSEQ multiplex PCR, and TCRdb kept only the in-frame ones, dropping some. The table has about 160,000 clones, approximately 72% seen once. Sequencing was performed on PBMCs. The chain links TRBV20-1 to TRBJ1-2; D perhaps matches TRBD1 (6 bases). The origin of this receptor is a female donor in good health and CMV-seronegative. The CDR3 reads CSAPQGRGYTF. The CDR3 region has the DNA TGCAGTGCTCCACAGGGTCGTGGCTACACCTTC.